Shown below are 21 T cell receptor beta chains from a single sample sequenced in a study of blood T cell repertoires in COVID-19. Clones were sequenced by immunoSEQ multiplex PCR, and TCRdb holds only the in-frame ones, with some missing. This table holds roughly 400,000 clones, more than 85% found once. Sequenced sample: PBMCs or T cells enriched from blood (not recorded which). The origin of the receptors is a woman between 40 and 50 years old who had been exposed to COVID-19.

This clone was seen a single time. The genes are TRBV19 and TRBJ1-4; 11 bases map to TRBD1. V shed 3 bases and J 2 bases; nucleotides not matched to a gene: 5. The CDR3 loop spans 17 amino acids. Looked up from germline, CDR1 is LNHDA and CDR2 is SQIVND (reference sequence). CDR3 protein: CASSIGTGGWTNEKLFF. The CDR3 DNA sequence: TGTGCCAGTAGTATCGGGACAGGGGGATGGACTAATGAAAAACTGTTTTTT. The full variable domain, with the rest looked up from reference TRBV19 and TRBJ1-4, is DGGITQSPKYLFRKEGQNVTLSCEQNLNHDAMYWYRQDPGQGLRLIYYSQIVNDFQKGDIAEGYSVSREKKESFPLTVTSAQKNPTAFYLCASSIGTGGWTNEKLFFGSGTQLSVL.

This rearrangement joins TRBV11-2 to TRBJ1-2, with D possibly matching TRBD1 (5 bases). V was cut by 5 bases and J by 8 bases, with 15 bases left in between. Looked up from germline, CDR1 is SGHAT and CDR2 is FQNNGV. This CDR3 region has 13 residues. CDR3 protein: CASSPDKGYGYTF. DNA of the CDR3: TGTGCCAGCAGCCCCGACAAGGGGTACGGCTACACCTTC.

The rearrangement uses TRBV6-5 and TRBJ1-2; 8 positions agree with TRBD1. CDR1 MNHEY and CDR2 SVGAGI come from the germline V gene. This CDR3 contains 13 residues. V lost 6 bases to trimming and J lost 8 bases; unmatched junction nucleotides: 8. The CDR3 is CASSLDRVEGYTF. Here the CDR3 DNA reads TGTGCCAGCAGCCTGGACAGGGTAGAAGGCTACACCTTC.

The chain links TRBV13 to TRBJ2-1; D is uncertain. CDR3 length: 13 residues. Looked up from germline, CDR1 is PRHDT and CDR2 is FYEKMQ (reference sequence). V was clipped by 5 bases and J by 7 bases, with 12 bases between them. CDR3 sequence (DNA): TGTGCCAGCAGCCCCGACTCCAATAATGAGCAGTTCTTC. It yields the protein CASSPDSNNEQFF.

This clone was picked up a small number of times. The CDR3 reads CASSFINTGELFF. The CDR3 bases are TGTGCCAGCAGTTTTATTAACACCGGGGAGCTGTTTTTT. This sequence joins TRBV12-3 or TRBV12-4 and TRBJ2-2; D is ambiguous. V was pared by 3 bases and J by 2 bases, with 4 bases between. The CDR3 is 13 residues long.

The V and J genes are TRBV2 and TRBJ1-2; TRBD1 matches at 8 bases. CDR1 and CDR2 from the germline V gene are SNHLY and FYNNEI. This CDR3 is 15 amino acids long. V dropped 3 bases and J dropped 8; count of bases not matched to a gene: 11. CDR3 region: CASSDNPGGTTGYTF. CDR3 coding DNA: TGTGCCAGCAGTGATAATCCAGGGGGCACGACGGGCTACACCTTC. Combining the CDR3 with reference TRBV2 and TRBJ1-2 gives the whole variable domain EPEVTQTPSHQVTQMGQEVILRCVPISNHLYFYWYRQILGQKVEFLVSFYNNEISEKSEIFDDQFSVERPDGSNFTLKIRSTKLEDSAMYFCASSDNPGGTTGYTFGSGTRLTVV.

The V call is TRBV6-5, the J call TRBJ2-7; 11 bases are a match to TRBD2. The CDR3 is made up of 15 amino acids. Germline V gene lookup returns CDR1 MNHEY and CDR2 SVGAGI. V shed 4 bases, J shed 0 bases, and the junction held 2 bases outside the gene matches. The CDR3 DNA sequence: TGTGCCAGCAGTTCGGGACTAGCGGTCTCCTACGAGCAGTACTTC. Its translation: CASSSGLAVSYEQYF.

This clone was counted between two and nine times. The J gene is TRBJ1-5, the V gene TRBV6-5; 9 bases are shared with TRBD1. V was clipped by 6 bases and J by 1 base; unmatched bases: 4. The CDR3 is 15 residues long. Per the germline V gene, CDR1 is MNHEY and CDR2 is SVGAGI. Here the CDR3 reads CASSPGTGSNQPQHF. CDR3 bases: TGTGCCAGCAGCCCCGGGACAGGGAGCAATCAGCCCCAGCATTTT.

The chain carries TRBV19 and TRBJ1-5, with 7 bases lining up with TRBD1. The CDR3 has 16 residues. Germline V gene data show CDR1 as LNHDA and CDR2 as SQIVND (reference sequence). The V segment lost 4 bases and the J segment 2 bases; nucleotides outside the gene matches: 8. This CDR3 reads CASSTERGLGNQPQHF. Here the CDR3 DNA reads TGTGCCAGTAGTACCGAAAGGGGGCTAGGCAATCAGCCCCAGCATTTT.

This chain connects TRBV3-1 (or the pseudogene TRBV3-2) to TRBJ1-1, with D uncertain. The germline CDR1 and CDR2 sequences are LGHDT and YNNKEL (reference sequence). Trimming took off 0 bases at V and 7 bases at J, with 12 bases between the two ends. The CDR3 has 14 amino acids. Here the CDR3 reads CASSQESGVGEAFF. DNA of the CDR3: TGTGCCAGCAGCCAAGAGTCCGGGGTAGGTGAAGCTTTCTTT.

Only a few counts were recorded for this clone. The chain uses TRBV7-9 and TRBJ1-1; D possibly corresponds to TRBD1 (5 bases). Trimming took 1 base from V and 8 from J, leaving 17 bases between them. This CDR3 spans 15 amino acids. Germline CDR1 is SEHNR and CDR2 is FQNEAQ (reference sequence). The chain's CDR3 is CASSLEPAGTKEAFF. CDR3 bases: TGTGCCAGCAGCTTAGAACCCGCGGGGACCAAGGAAGCTTTCTTT.

This rearrangement joins TRBV24-1 to TRBJ2-1; 8 bases fit TRBD2. Germline V gene lookup returns CDR1 KGHDR and CDR2 SFDVKD. This CDR3 is built from 16 residues. The V and J ends lost 4 bases and 7 bases, in that order; junction bases with no gene match: 11. The CDR3 here is CATSEAGTRSANEQFF. Written as DNA, the CDR3 is TGTGCCACCAGTGAGGCCGGGACTAGATCAGCAAATGAGCAGTTCTTC.

V and J are TRBV7-9 and TRBJ2-1; tentatively, D is TRBD2 (6 bases). Germline V gene sequence: CDR1 SEHNR, CDR2 FQNEAQ (reference sequence). V was cut by 5 bases and J by 8 bases, with 16 bases left in between. CDR3 length: 14 residues. CDR3 DNA sequence: TGTGCCAGCAGCCACGTGGGGGAGGTCTATGAGCAGTTCTTC. It encodes CASSHVGEVYEQFF. Full variable domain (rest looked up from reference TRBV7-9 and TRBJ2-1): DTGVSQNPRHKITKRGQNVTFRCDPISEHNRLYWYRQTLGQGPEFLTYFQNEAQLEKSRLLSDRFSAERPKGSFSTLEIQRTEQGDSAMYLCASSHVGEVYEQFFGPGTRLTVL.

V usage is TRBV13 and J usage is TRBJ2-3; D remains ambiguous. V dropped 5 bases and J dropped 1 base, with 16 bases sitting between them. Germline V gene sequence: CDR1 PRHDT, CDR2 FYEKMQ (reference sequence). There are 16 residues in the CDR3. The CDR3 loop is CASSTDRRGGTDTQYF. CDR3 DNA: TGTGCCAGCAGCACCGACCGGAGAGGCGGCACAGATACGCAGTATTTT.

The chain links TRBV7-2 to TRBJ2-5; the match to TRBD2 covers 7 bases. There are 14 residues in the CDR3. J was trimmed by 1 base and V by 6 bases; bases with no gene match: 5. CDR1 SGHTA and CDR2 FQGNSA come from the germline V gene. CDR3: CASSRSGAQETQYF. The CDR3 DNA reads TGTGCCAGCAGTCGAAGCGGGGCCCAAGAGACCCAGTACTTC.

The chain couples TRBV4-1 to TRBJ2-1, with 7 bases aligning to TRBD2. The CDR3 sequence is 13 residues long. Germline assignment: CDR1 MGHRA and CDR2 YSYEKL. Trimming at V came to 0 bases and at J to 15 bases, leaving 8 bases not matched to a gene. Here the CDR3 DNA reads TGCGCCAGCAGCCAAGATACCGGGGGGACGTTGTTCTTC. Protein: CASSQDTGGTLFF.

This sequence joins TRBV9 and TRBJ1-2; 8 positions agree with TRBD1. Germline lookup yields CDR1 SGDLS and CDR2 YYNGEE. V was clipped by 3 bases and J by 3 bases; unmatched bases: 4. The CDR3 contains 14 residues. Here the CDR3 reads CASSDMDRDYGYTF. Here the CDR3 DNA reads TGTGCCAGCAGCGACATGGACAGGGACTATGGCTACACCTTC.

The J gene is TRBJ2-1, the V gene TRBV27; no clear D. The CDR3 consists of 16 residues. The germline V and J ends were trimmed by 7 bases and 7 bases, with 23 bases remaining between them. Germline loops: CDR1 MNHEY, CDR2 SMNVEV (reference sequence). The CDR3 coding sequence is TGTGCCAGCATTCCCCTCAGAGGCCCTGCCGGAAATGAGCAGTTCTTC. Its protein is CASIPLRGPAGNEQFF.

This sequence joins TRBV7-9 and TRBJ2-3; TRBD1 matches 9 bases. Looked up from germline, CDR1 is SEHNR and CDR2 is FQNEAQ (reference sequence). The CDR3 loop spans 17 amino acids. J lost 3 bases, V lost 3 bases, and 10 bases had no gene match. The CDR3 coding sequence is TGTGCCAGCAGCTTGCAACCCCGGGACAGGGATACAGATACGCAGTATTTT. Its translation: CASSLQPRDRDTDTQYF.

Only one count was recorded for this clone. The chain has TRBV2 and TRBJ1-6; D remains unclear. The ends were cut back, 5 bases at V and 7 bases at J, with 6 bases in the middle. Looked up from germline, CDR1 is SNHLY and CDR2 is FYNNEI. There are 12 residues in the CDR3. CDR3 amino acids: CASSIQNSPLHF. CDR3 nucleotides: TGTGCCAGCAGTATCCAGAATTCACCCCTCCACTTT.

The chain recombines TRBV30 with TRBJ2-7; 12 positions match TRBD2. CDR1 and CDR2 from the germline V gene are GTSNPN and SVGIG (reference sequence). The CDR3 extends over 17 amino acids. J lost 2 bases, V lost 1 base, and 9 bases had no gene match. The CDR3 sequence: CAWSGASGRGGAYEQYF. CDR3 bases: TGTGCCTGGAGTGGAGCTAGCGGGAGGGGTGGAGCCTACGAGCAGTACTTC.